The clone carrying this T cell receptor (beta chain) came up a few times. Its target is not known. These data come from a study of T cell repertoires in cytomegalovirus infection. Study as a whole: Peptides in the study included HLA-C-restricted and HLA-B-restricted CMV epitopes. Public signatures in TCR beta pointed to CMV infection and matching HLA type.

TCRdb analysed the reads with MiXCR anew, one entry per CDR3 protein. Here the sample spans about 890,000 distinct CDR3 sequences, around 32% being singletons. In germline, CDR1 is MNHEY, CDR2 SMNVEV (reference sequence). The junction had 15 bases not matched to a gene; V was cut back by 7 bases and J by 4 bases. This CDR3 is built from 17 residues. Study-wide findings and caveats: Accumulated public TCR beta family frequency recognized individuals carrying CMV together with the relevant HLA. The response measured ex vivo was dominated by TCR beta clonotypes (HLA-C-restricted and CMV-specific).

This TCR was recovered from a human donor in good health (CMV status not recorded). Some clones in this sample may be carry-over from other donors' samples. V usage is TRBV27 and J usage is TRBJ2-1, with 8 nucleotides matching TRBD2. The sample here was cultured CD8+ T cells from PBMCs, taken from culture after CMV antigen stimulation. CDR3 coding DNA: TGTGCCAGCATCGACGGGGGGGCGGGACCCCTGTACAATGAGCAGTTCTTC. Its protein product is CASIDGGAGPLYNEQFF.